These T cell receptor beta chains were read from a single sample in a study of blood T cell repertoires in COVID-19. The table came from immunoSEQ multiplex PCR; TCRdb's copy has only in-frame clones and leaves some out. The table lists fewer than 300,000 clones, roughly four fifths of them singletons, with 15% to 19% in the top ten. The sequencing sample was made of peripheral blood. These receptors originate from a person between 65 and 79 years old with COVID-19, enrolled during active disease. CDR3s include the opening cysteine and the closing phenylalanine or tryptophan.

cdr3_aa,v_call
CASSHSRGRDSNTGELFF,TRBV6-8
CASSGGLAGSYEQYF,TRBV23-1
CAFRGPVLEKLFF,TRBV30
CASSFIIRDNYGYTF,TRBV28
CSVRGLAATDTQYF,TRBV29-1
CASSYRQDYEQYF,TRBV7-2
CASSRRSSYNSPLHF,TRBV4-3
CASSLGQGSYNEQFF,TRBV7-3
CASSITGTGEGTQYF,TRBV5-1
CASSVDKGAFYGYTF,TRBV9
CASSPTEASGNTIYF,TRBV7-6
CASSFSGTSSYNEQFF,TRBV5-1
CASSLVPAGDDNVLTF,TRBV7-6
CASSLGQGTEAFF,TRBV7-3
CASSSNTRTSGDTDTQYF,TRBV28
CASSLDSPNTGELFF,TRBV5-1
CASSLGFRRETQYF,TRBV7-2
CASSKVSRDNHNEQFF,TRBV21-1
CATSRRTYYEQYF,TRBV15
CASSFSGWETQYF,TRBV27
CASSQDLNYGYTF,TRBV14
CASSQESGSGGAYNEQFF,TRBV3-1/TRBV3-2
CASSFSVIDEQYF,TRBV12-3/TRBV12-4
CASSYSGQPNSPLHF,TRBV6-5